The TCR beta chain described here comes from a study of metastatic and nonmetastatic thyroid tumors. Study observations and caveats: Across blood and tumor, TCR beta diversity in malignant thyroid tumors was reportedly significantly higher than in benign nodules.

Germline V lookup: CDR1 DFQATT, CDR2 SNEGSKA (reference sequence). Losses at the gene ends were 4 bases for V and 5 bases for J; bases not matched to a gene: 4. CDR3 size: 12 residues. The sample holds many counts of this clone. The antigen is unknown. The entire patient cohort was treatment-naive prior to thyroid surgery. TCRdb reprocessed the PCR reads via MiXCR. Among 20,000 to 25,000 clones listed, around 16% were seen once. This TCR was sampled from a female donor with papillary thyroid cancer or a benign thyroid nodule (not recorded which). Some clones in this sample may be carry-over from other donors' samples. The sample comprised blood. V usage is TRBV20-1 and J usage is TRBJ1-2, with 7 positions matching TRBD1. The CDR3 nucleotides are TGCAGTGCTACAGGGGGGGATTATGGCTACACCTTC. It yields the protein CSATGGDYGYTF.